This passage covers 13 T cell receptor beta chains from one sample sequenced in a study of early T cells in non-severe SARS-CoV-2 infection. In TCRdb, the 5' RACE reads were re-called with MiXCR into one record per CDR3 protein. The sample includes about 60,000 distinct CDR3 sequences, more than 9.5% of them seen just once. Sequenced input: whole blood. These receptors came from an adult who was a healthcare worker with PCR-confirmed SARS-CoV-2 infection or an uninfected control (not recorded which).

This clonotype appeared many times. This rearrangement joins TRBV27 to TRBJ2-7; D gene ambiguous. Germline values: CDR1 MNHEY, CDR2 SMNVEV (reference sequence). This CDR3 comprises 15 residues. V was cut by 4 bases and J by 2 bases, with 15 bases left in between. CDR3 in amino acids: CASSSALYGTYEQYF. The CDR3 DNA reads TGTGCCAGCAGTTCGGCCTTGTACGGCACCTACGAGCAGTACTTC.

The rearrangement uses TRBV6-5 and TRBJ2-2; TRBD1 matches 7 bases. V lost 4 bases to trimming and J lost 4 bases; unmatched junction nucleotides: 9. Per the germline V gene, CDR1 is MNHEY and CDR2 is SVGAGI. CDR3 length equals 16 residues. The CDR3 sequence is CASSFHRGSGTGELFF. CDR3 bases: TGTGCCAGCAGTTTCCACAGGGGTTCGGGCACCGGGGAGCTGTTTTTT.

This clonotype was recorded at least ten times. The V and J genes are TRBV27 and TRBJ2-3, with D hard to call. Germline lookup yields CDR1 MNHEY and CDR2 SMNVEV (reference sequence). V lost 5 bases and J 8 bases, leaving 20 bases between the germline ends. The CDR3 is 15 amino acids. The CDR3 loop is CASSGLGRAPPTQYF. The CDR3 DNA reads as TGTGCCAGCAGTGGGCTAGGAAGGGCCCCCCCTACGCAGTATTTT.

This sequence joins TRBV5-5 and TRBJ2-3; D may be TRBD1 (6 bases). This CDR3 comprises 16 residues. CDR1 is SGHKS and CDR2 is YYEKEE in the germline V gene (reference sequence). Trimming cost V 4 bases and J 0 bases, with 15 bases left between them. The CDR3 loop is CASSRTGRPSTDTQYF. The CDR3 DNA reads as TGTGCCAGCAGCCGAACAGGGAGACCTAGCACAGATACGCAGTATTTT.

Ten or more counts support this clonotype. The chain links TRBV4-1 to TRBJ2-1, with D hard to call. The CDR3 is 19 residues long. V lost 1 base, J lost 9 bases, and 28 bases lay in between. Germline V lookup: CDR1 MGHRA, CDR2 YSYEKL. CDR3 sequence (DNA): TGCGCCAGCAGCCAAGCCTCCCCAAGGACCATCCGACGCCCCCCTGAGCAGTTCTTC. Translated: CASSQASPRTIRRPPEQFF.

This clonotype was detected a few times. The rearrangement links TRBV4-2 to TRBJ2-2, with D possibly being TRBD1 (6 bases). Germline CDR1 reads LGHNA; CDR2 reads YNFKEQ. This CDR3 has 14 amino acids. Trimming removed 4 bases at V and 7 bases at J, with 13 bases between. The CDR3 region has the DNA TGTGCCAGCAGCCTTGAGGGGGTGTACGGGGAGCTGTTTTTT. Amino acid sequence: CASSLEGVYGELFF.

V and J are TRBV29-1 and TRBJ2-1; tentatively, D is TRBD1 (7 bases). From germline, CDR1 is SQVTM and CDR2 ANQGSEA. Trimming left V 6 bases short and J 9 bases short, with 9 bases between. The CDR3 contains 10 residues. CDR3 nucleotide sequence: TGCAGCGTCCAGGGGGGTGAGCAGTTCTTC. Its protein product is CSVQGGEQFF.

The gene calls are TRBV5-1 and TRBJ2-7, with D hard to call. CDR1 and CDR2 from the germline V gene are SGHRS and YFSETQ. The CDR3 contains 10 residues. V was clipped by 5 bases and J by 5 bases, with 5 bases between them. This chain's CDR3 is CASRGNEQYF. The CDR3 DNA reads as TGCGCCAGCAGGGGGAACGAGCAGTACTTC.

This clonotype was counted between two and nine times. The rearrangement links TRBV5-1 to TRBJ1-2; no firm D call. The CDR3 contains 13 residues. Trimming pared 10 bases from V and 2 bases from J, leaving 15 bases between. From germline, CDR1 is SGHRS and CDR2 YFSETQ. The CDR3 here is CASSGAENYGYTF. Here the CDR3 DNA reads TGCGCCTCTTCCGGTGCTGAAAACTATGGCTACACCTTC.

As for this clonotype: An end of the junction does not agree with germline; a read error may underlie this. This rearrangement joins TRBV10-3 to TRBJ2-1; D unresolved. CDR1 ENHRY and CDR2 SYGVKD come from the germline V gene. CDR3 size: 10 residues. In nucleotides, the CDR3 is TGTGCCATCGGTGACAATGAGCAGTTCTTC. Protein: CAIGDNEQFF.

This clonotype was counted at least ten times. The chain recombines TRBV5-5 with TRBJ2-3, with TRBD2 identical over 8 bases. This CDR3 has 17 residues. CDR1 is SGHKS, CDR2 YYEKEE, per germline (reference sequence). V shed 2 bases, J shed 4 bases, and the junction held 12 bases outside the gene matches. This chain's CDR3 is CASSFSGAGLGSDTQYF. In nucleotides, the CDR3 is TGTGCCAGCAGCTTCTCCGGTGCGGGACTAGGGTCAGATACGCAGTATTTT.

This clonotype showed up many times. The rearrangement uses TRBV11-2 and TRBJ2-3; 11 bases map to TRBD2. The CDR3 totals 18 residues. Germline CDR1 and CDR2: SGHAT and FQNNGV. J was trimmed by 2 bases and V by 2 bases; bases with no gene match: 9. As DNA, the CDR3 is TGTGCCAGCAGCTTACTACGGTCTAGCGGGGGGTTCACAGATACGCAGTATTTT. This codes for CASSLLRSSGGFTDTQYF. Complete variable domain (other parts from reference TRBV11-2 and TRBJ2-3): EAGVAQSPRYKIIEKRQSVAFWCNPISGHATLYWYQQILGQGPKLLIQFQNNGVVDDSQLPKDRFSAERLKGVDSTLKIQPAKLEDSAVYLCASSLLRSSGGFTDTQYFGPGTRLTVL.

The chain joins TRBV29-1 to TRBJ2-3; TRBD1 matches 8 bases. Losses at the gene ends were 0 bases for V and 13 bases for J; bases not matched to a gene: 6. CDR1 is SQVTM, CDR2 ANQGSEA, per germline. The CDR3 has 12 residues. As DNA, the CDR3 is TGCAGCGTTGAAGAAACCCAGGGGGCGAAGTATTTT. Translated, it gives CSVEETQGAKYF.